The clone carrying this T cell receptor (beta chain) occurred a few times. Its antigen remains unknown. This sample was taken from a study of beta chain features in type 1 diabetes. Heparinised blood was drawn once per donor, averaging roughly 120 mL. The entirety of the isolated RNA underwent reverse transcription, so expressed TCRB transcripts were sequenced. TCRdb keeps only in-frame clones here, not all; method: immunoSEQ multiplex PCR. The table lists about 150,000 clones, about 13% of them singletons. CDR3 length: 12 residues. The germline V gene has CDR1 PRHDT and CDR2 FYEKMQ (reference sequence). The germline V and J ends were trimmed by 5 bases and 6 bases, with 11 bases remaining between them. Study-wide points: The study found moderately but significantly shorter TCRB CDR3s in all four CD4+ subsets of Type 1 diabetes patients.

The specimen sequenced was central memory CD4+ T cells from blood. The origin of this receptor is a man between 18 and 35 years old with type 1 diabetes. V and J are TRBV13 and TRBJ2-7; D might be TRBD2 (5 bases). CDR3: CASSVTAGEQYF. The CDR3 DNA is TGTGCCAGCAGCGTTACTGCGGGCGAGCAGTACTTC.